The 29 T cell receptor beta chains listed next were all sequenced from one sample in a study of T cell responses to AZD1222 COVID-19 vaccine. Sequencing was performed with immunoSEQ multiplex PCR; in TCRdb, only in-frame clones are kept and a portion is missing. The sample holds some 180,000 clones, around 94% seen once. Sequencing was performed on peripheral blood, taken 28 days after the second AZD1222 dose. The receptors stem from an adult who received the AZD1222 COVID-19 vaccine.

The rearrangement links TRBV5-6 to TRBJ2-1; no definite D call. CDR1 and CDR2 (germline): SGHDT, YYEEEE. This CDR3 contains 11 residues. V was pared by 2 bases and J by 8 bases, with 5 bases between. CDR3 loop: CASSFGDEQFF. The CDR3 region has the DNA TGTGCCAGCAGCTTTGGGGATGAGCAGTTCTTC.

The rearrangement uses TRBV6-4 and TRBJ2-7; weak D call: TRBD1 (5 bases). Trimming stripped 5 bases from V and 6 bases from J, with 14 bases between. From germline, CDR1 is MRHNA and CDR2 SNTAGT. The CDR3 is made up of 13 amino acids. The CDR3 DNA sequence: TGTGCCAGCAGTTACAATCAGGGCTCCGAGCAGTACTTC. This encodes CASSYNQGSEQYF.

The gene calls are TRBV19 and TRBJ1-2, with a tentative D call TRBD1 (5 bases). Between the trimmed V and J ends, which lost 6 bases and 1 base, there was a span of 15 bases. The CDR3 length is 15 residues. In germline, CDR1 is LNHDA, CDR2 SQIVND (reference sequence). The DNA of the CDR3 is TGTGCCAGTAGGGTAGGGGCAGGAGATAACTATGGCTACACCTTC. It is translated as CASRVGAGDNYGYTF.

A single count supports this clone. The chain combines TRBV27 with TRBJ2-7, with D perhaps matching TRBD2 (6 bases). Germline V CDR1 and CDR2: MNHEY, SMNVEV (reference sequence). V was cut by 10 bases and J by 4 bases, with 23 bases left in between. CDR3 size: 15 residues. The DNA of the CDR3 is TGTGCCACCACCACCGTGGGGGGAGGTGGTTACGAGCAGTACTTC. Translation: CATTTVGGGGYEQYF.

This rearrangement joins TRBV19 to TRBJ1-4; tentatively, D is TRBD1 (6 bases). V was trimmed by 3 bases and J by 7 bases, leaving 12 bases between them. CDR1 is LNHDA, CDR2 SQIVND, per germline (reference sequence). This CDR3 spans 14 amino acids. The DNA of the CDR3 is TGTGCCAGTAGTATTCTGGGGGCTGGTGAAAAACTGTTTTTT. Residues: CASSILGAGEKLFF.

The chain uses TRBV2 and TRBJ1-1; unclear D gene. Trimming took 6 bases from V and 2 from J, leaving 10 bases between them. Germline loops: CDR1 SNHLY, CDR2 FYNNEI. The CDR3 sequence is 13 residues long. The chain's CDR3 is CASRLEVNTEAFF. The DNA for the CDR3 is TGTGCCAGCAGGTTGGAGGTCAACACTGAAGCTTTCTTT. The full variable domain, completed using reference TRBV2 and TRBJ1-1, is EPEVTQTPSHQVTQMGQEVILRCVPISNHLYFYWYRQILGQKVEFLVSFYNNEISEKSEIFDDQFSVERPDGSNFTLKIRSTKLEDSAMYFCASRLEVNTEAFFGQGTRLTVV.

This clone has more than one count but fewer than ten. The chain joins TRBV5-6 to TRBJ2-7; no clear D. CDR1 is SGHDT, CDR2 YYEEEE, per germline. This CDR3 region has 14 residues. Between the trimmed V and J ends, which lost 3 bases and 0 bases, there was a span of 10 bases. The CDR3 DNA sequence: TGTGCCAGCAGCTACTCGGGCTCCTCCTACGAGCAGTACTTC. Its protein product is CASSYSGSSYEQYF.

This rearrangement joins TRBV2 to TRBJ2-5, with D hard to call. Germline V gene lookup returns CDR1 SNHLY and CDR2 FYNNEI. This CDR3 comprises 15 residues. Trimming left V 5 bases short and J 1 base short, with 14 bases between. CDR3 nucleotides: TGTGCCAGCAGTTTATTACGACTCGTCCAAGAGACCCAGTACTTC. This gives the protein CASSLLRLVQETQYF.

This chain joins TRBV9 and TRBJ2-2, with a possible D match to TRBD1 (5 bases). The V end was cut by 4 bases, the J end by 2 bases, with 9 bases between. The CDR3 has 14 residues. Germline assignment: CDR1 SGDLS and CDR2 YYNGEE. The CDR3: CASSLRTNTGELFF. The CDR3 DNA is TGTGCCAGCAGCCTACGGACAAACACCGGGGAGCTGTTTTTT.

The CDR3 spells CASSLMGRVSEAFF. The CDR3 nucleotides read TGTGCCAGCAGCTTGATGGGGCGGGTGTCTGAAGCTTTCTTT. The chain is built from TRBV7-2 and TRBJ1-1; D possibly corresponds to TRBD1 (5 bases). V lost 3 bases, J lost 6 bases, and 14 bases lay in between. The CDR3 consists of 14 residues. Germline CDR1 SGHTA, CDR2 FQGNSA.

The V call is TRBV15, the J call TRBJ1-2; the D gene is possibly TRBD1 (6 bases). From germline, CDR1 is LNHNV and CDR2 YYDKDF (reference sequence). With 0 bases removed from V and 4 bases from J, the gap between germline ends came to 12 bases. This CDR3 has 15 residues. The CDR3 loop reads CATSRDGGRGYGYTF. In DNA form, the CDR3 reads TGTGCCACCAGCAGAGATGGGGGGCGGGGCTATGGCTACACCTTC.

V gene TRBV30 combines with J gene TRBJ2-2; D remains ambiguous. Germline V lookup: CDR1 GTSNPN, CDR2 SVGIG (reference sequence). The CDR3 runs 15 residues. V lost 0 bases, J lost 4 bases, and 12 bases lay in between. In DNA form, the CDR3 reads TGTGCCTGGAGTGTAGGGCTAGTAATCACCGGGGAGCTGTTTTTT. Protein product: CAWSVGLVITGELFF.

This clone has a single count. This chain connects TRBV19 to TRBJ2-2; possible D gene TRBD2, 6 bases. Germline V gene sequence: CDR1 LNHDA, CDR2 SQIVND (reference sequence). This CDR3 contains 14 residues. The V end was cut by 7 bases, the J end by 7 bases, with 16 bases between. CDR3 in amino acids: CASTDVNGGGELFF. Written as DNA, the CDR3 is TGTGCCAGTACCGACGTCAACGGGGGCGGGGAGCTGTTTTTT.

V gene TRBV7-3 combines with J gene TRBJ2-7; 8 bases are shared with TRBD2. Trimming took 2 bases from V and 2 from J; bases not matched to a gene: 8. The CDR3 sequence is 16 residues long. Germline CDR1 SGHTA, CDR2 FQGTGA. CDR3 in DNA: TGTGCCAGCAGCTTAGCCCCCTCGGGGGGGCCCTACGAGCAGTACTTC. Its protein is CASSLAPSGGPYEQYF.

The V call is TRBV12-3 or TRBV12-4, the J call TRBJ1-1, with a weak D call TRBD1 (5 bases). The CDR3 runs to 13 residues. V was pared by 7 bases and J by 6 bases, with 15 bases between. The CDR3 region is CASTWGVVAEAFF. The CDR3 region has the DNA TGTGCCAGCACCTGGGGGGTAGTTGCTGAAGCTTTCTTT.

The CDR3 loop is CASSQLSGGTDTQYF. CDR3 nucleotides: TGTGCCAGCAGCCAATTAAGCGGGGGCACAGATACGCAGTATTTT. The J gene is TRBJ2-3, the V gene TRBV5-4, with TRBD2 matching 7 bases. V lost 4 bases to trimming and J lost 1 base; unmatched junction nucleotides: 6. The CDR3 extends over 15 amino acids. Germline CDR1 SGHNT, CDR2 YYREEE (reference sequence).

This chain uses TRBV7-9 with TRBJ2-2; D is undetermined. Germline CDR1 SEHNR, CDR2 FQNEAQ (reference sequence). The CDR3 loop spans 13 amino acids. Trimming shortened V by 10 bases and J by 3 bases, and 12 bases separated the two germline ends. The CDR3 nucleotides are TGTGCCATCTTAGGGCCACACACCGGGGAGCTGTTTTTT. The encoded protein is CAILGPHTGELFF.

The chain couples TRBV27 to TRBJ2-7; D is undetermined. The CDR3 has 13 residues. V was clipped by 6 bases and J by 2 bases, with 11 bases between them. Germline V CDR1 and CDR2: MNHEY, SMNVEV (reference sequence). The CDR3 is CASRSLGAYEQYF. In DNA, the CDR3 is TGTGCCAGCAGAAGTCTTGGGGCCTACGAGCAGTACTTC.

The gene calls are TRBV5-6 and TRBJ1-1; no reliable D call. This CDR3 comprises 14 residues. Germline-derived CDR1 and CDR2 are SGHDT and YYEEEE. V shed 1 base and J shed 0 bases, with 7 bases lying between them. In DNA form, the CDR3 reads TGTGCCAGCAGCTTGCGGGAGTTGAACACTGAAGCTTTCTTT. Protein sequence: CASSLRELNTEAFF.

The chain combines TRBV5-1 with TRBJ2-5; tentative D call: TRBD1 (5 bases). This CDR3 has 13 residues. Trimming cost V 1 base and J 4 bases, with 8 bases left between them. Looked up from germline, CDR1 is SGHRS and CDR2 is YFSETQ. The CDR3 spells CASSLRGGETQYF. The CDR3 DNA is TGCGCCAGCAGCTTGAGGGGTGGAGAGACCCAGTACTTC.

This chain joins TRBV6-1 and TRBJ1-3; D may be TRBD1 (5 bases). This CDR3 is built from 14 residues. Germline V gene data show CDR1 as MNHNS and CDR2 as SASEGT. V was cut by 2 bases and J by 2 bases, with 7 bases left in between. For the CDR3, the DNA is TGTGCCAGCAGTGAACCAGGGACTGGAAACACCATATATTTT. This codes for CASSEPGTGNTIYF.

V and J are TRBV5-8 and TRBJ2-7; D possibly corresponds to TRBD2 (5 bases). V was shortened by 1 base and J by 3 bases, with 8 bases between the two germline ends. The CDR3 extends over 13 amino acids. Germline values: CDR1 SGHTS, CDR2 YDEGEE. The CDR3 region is CASSLYEGYEQYF. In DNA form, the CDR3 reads TGTGCCAGCAGCTTGTACGAGGGCTACGAGCAGTACTTC.

CDR3 DNA: TGTGCCTGGAGTGTACCCCGAGCCAGCGGGAGGGCCAGGTTCTTC. Protein sequence: CAWSVPRASGRARFF. The chain has TRBV30 and TRBJ2-1, with TRBD2 matching over 10 bases. After removal of 0 bases from V and 15 bases from J, the junction contained 14 bases not matched to a gene. Germline V lookup: CDR1 GTSNPN, CDR2 SVGIG (reference sequence). This CDR3 contains 15 residues. Supplemented by reference TRBV30 and TRBJ2-1, the full variable domain reads SQTIHQWPATLVQPVGSPLSLECTVEGTSNPNLYWYRQAAGRGLQLLFYSVGIGQISSEVPQNLSASRPQDRQFILSSKKLLLSDSGFYLCAWSVPRASGRARFFGPGTRLTVL.

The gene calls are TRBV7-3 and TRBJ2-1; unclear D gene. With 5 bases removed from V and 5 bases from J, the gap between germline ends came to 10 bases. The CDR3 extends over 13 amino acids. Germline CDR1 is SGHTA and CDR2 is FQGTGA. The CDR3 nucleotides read TGTGCCAGCAGCCAAGACTTGAACAATGAGCAGTTCTTC. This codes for CASSQDLNNEQFF.

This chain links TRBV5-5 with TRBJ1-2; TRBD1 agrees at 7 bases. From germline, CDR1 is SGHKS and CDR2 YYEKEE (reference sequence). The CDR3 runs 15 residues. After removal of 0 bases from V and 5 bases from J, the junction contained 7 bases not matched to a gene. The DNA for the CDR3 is TGTGCCAGCAGCTTGGGGACAGGAGCAGGATATGGCTACACCTTC. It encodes CASSLGTGAGYGYTF.

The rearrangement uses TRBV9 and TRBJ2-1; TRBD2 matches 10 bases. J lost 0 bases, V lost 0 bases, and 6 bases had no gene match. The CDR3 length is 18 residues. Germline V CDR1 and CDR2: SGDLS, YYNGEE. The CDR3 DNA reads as TGTGCCAGCAGCGTAGGTAGCGGGAGGACGAGCTCCTACAATGAGCAGTTCTTC. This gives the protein CASSVGSGRTSSYNEQFF.

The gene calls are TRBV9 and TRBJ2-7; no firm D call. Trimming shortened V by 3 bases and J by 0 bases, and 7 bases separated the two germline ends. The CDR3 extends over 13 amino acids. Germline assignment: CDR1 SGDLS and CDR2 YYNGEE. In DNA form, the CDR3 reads TGTGCCAGCAGCGCCCCCTTCTCCTACGAGCAGTACTTC. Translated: CASSAPFSYEQYF.

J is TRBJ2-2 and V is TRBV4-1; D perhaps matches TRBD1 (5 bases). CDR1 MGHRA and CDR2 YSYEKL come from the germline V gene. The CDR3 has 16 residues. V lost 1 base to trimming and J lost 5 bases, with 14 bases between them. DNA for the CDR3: TGCGCCAGCAGCCAAGCTCAGGGTCATCGGACCGGGGAGCTGTTTTTT. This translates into CASSQAQGHRTGELFF.

The CDR3 bases are TGCGCCACCCCTCCCCCGGGGACGGGCCCCAACACTGAAGCTTTCTTT. It translates to CATPPPGTGPNTEAFF. The chain links TRBV23-1 to TRBJ1-1; TRBD1 is a possible D gene (5 bases). TRBV23-1 counts as an open reading frame of uncertain function. Trimming pared 10 bases from V and 2 bases from J, leaving 23 bases between. This CDR3 is 16 amino acids long.